This T cell receptor beta chain was identified during a study (dated by TCRdb to the mid-2010s). Library creation used RT-PCR. TCRdb lists the instrument as Illumina MiSeq. TCRdb trimmed public reads at Q25 via fastp, called clones via MiXCR and kept in-frame beta chains. All rows with the same CDR3 protein become a single entry with the most common DNA and genes. The sample records about 680,000 distinct CDR3 sequences, approximately 15% of which are singletons. The ten largest clones capture around 3.3% of the sample. Ends trimmed: V by 6 bases, J by 5 bases; bases unmatched to a gene: 8. In the germline V gene, CDR1 corresponds to MNHNS and CDR2 to SASEGT. The CDR3 runs 14 residues from the cysteine to the phenylalanine. Of all the DNA, just the CDR3 is kept, 42 bases in frame from base 1. A note on this clonotype: Its antigen is unknown. One base away there is no much larger clone; base qualities are not given.

The sample was memory CD4+ T cells from blood. This receptor was identified in a female donor in good health, serving as a healthy control. This receptor chain uses TRBV6-1 and TRBJ1-1; the junction holds 8 bases that match TRBD1. CDR3 sequence: CASRDRDRITEAFF. The DNA is TGTGCCAGCAGAGATCGGGACAGGATAACTGAAGCTTTCTTT.